Following are 15 T cell receptor beta chains from one sample sequenced in a study of cytomegalovirus exposure and HLA in healthy donors. Vbeta (60) and Jbeta (13) primers were used in the PCR. TCRdb's copy holds only in-frame clones and misses some; the assay was immunoSEQ multiplex PCR. The sample yields more than 85,000 clones, 69% seen once. Sequencing was performed on PBMCs. These receptors originate from a woman in her seventies in good health and CMV-seropositive.

The V and J genes are TRBV21-1 and TRBJ2-2; the listed D gene, TRBD1, was not tested against the DNA. TRBV21-1 is termed a pseudogene. The CDR3 has 16 residues. CDR3: CASSKGQGLHTGELFF. The CDR3, as DNA: TGTGCCAGCAGCAAGGGACAGGGGCTTCACACCGGGGAGCTGTTTTTT.

The chain is built from TRBV5-8 and TRBJ2-2; TRBD1 matches 8 bases. Germline V gene lookup returns CDR1 SGHTS and CDR2 YDEGEE. V gave up 4 bases and J gave up 7 bases; unmatched junction bases: 6. This CDR3 contains 14 residues. The CDR3 region has the DNA TGTGCCAGCAGCCTGACAGGGGCCCGCGGGGAGCTGTTTTTT. It translates to CASSLTGARGELFF.

V gene TRBV7-9 combines with J gene TRBJ1-3; TRBD1 is a possible D gene (5 bases). Per germline, CDR1 SEHNR and CDR2 FQNEAQ (reference sequence). This CDR3 is 13 amino acids long. Trimming took off 4 bases at V and 9 bases at J, with 13 bases between the two ends. CDR3 nucleotides: TGTGCCAGCAGCTCCAATTCGGGGGGCACCATATATTTT. Translated, it gives CASSSNSGGTIYF.

This clone showed up just once. This chain joins TRBV11-3 and TRBJ1-1; D is perhaps TRBD1 (5 bases). The CDR3 consists of 14 residues. The germline gives CDR1 SGHNT, CDR2 YENEEA. The V and J ends lost 4 bases and 0 bases respectively, with 9 bases between them. The CDR3 DNA is TGTGCCAGCAGCTCAGGGCCGCTGAACACTGAAGCTTTCTTT. It yields the protein CASSSGPLNTEAFF.

The chain combines TRBV6-5 with TRBJ1-2; no clear D. The CDR3 has 15 amino acids. Germline lookup yields CDR1 MNHEY and CDR2 SVGAGI. Trimming cost V 0 bases and J 7 bases, with 15 bases left between them. The DNA for the CDR3 is TGTGCCAGCAGTTACTCGAATCGGAGGATGGGTGGCTACACCTTC. The encoded protein is CASSYSNRRMGGYTF.

The rearrangement joins TRBV7-8 to TRBJ1-6, with 9 bases fitting TRBD1. CDR1 is SGHVS and CDR2 is FQNEAQ in the germline V gene. This CDR3 region has 14 residues. The V gene end was trimmed by 3 bases and the J gene end by 11 bases; junction bases not matched to a gene: 5. The CDR3 here is CASSLGTGQTPLHF. CDR3 sequence (DNA): TGTGCCAGCAGCTTGGGGACAGGGCAAACACCCCTCCACTTT.

The chain has TRBV10-3 and TRBJ2-3; 8 bases line up with TRBD1. CDR1 and CDR2 from the germline V gene are ENHRY and SYGVKD. This CDR3 contains 14 residues. The V gene end was trimmed by 5 bases and the J gene end by 3 bases; junction bases not matched to a gene: 4. For the CDR3, the DNA is TGTGCCATCAGTCCCAGGGGGCAGACAGATACGCAGTATTTT. It yields the protein CAISPRGQTDTQYF.

The V gene is TRBV19, the J gene TRBJ1-5; 10 nucleotides align to TRBD1. The CDR3 has 15 amino acids. The germline V gene encodes CDR1 LNHDA and CDR2 SQIVND (reference sequence). The V and J ends lost 4 bases and 9 bases, in that order; junction bases with no gene match: 9. The CDR3 coding sequence is TGTGCCAGTAGTACCGGGACAGGGGACCGGGGGCCCCAGCATTTT. Residues: CASSTGTGDRGPQHF.

V and J are TRBV6-5 and TRBJ1-2, with a weak D call TRBD1 (5 bases). The V and J ends lost 4 bases and 7 bases respectively, with 10 bases between them. Germline assignment: CDR1 MNHEY and CDR2 SVGAGI. There are 12 residues in the CDR3. CDR3 sequence reads: CASSSQGSGYTF. CDR3 bases: TGTGCCAGCAGTTCCCAGGGATCTGGCTACACCTTC.

The gene calls are TRBV7-9 and TRBJ1-6; the match to TRBD1 covers 9 bases. Unmatched junction bases numbered 3, after V lost 0 bases and J lost 9 bases. Looked up from germline, CDR1 is SEHNR and CDR2 is FQNEAQ (reference sequence). This CDR3 is 15 amino acids long. CDR3 residues: CASSLADRGGSPLHF. DNA for the CDR3: TGTGCCAGCAGCTTAGCGGACAGGGGCGGTTCACCCCTCCACTTT.

The rearrangement uses TRBV4-2 and TRBJ2-3, with 10 positions matching TRBD2. Germline CDR1 is LGHNA and CDR2 is YNFKEQ. J was trimmed by 0 bases and V by 2 bases; bases with no gene match: 11. This CDR3 comprises 19 residues. CDR3 sequence reads: CASSQKRLAGAPSTDTQYF. CDR3 in DNA: TGTGCCAGCAGCCAAAAGCGTCTAGCGGGGGCCCCTAGCACAGATACGCAGTATTTT.

This chain joins TRBV10-2 and TRBJ2-7; TRBD2 is a possible D gene (6 bases). V dropped 2 bases and J dropped 6 bases, with 23 bases sitting between them. The germline CDR1 and CDR2 sequences are WSHSY and SAAADI. The CDR3 extends over 17 amino acids. The CDR3 loop is CASSEGSGTPPLGEQYF. Here the CDR3 DNA reads TGCGCCAGCAGTGAGGGGAGTGGGACTCCCCCCCTGGGCGAGCAGTACTTC.

The rearrangement joins TRBV5-1 to TRBJ2-7; 9 nucleotides agree with TRBD2. CDR1 SGHRS and CDR2 YFSETQ come from the germline V gene. The CDR3 sequence is 16 residues long. The trim removed 0 bases at V and 6 bases at J, leaving 10 bases unmatched. The CDR3, as DNA: TGCGCCAGCAGCTTGGTAGGTAGCGGGGGAATCTTCGAGCAGTACTTC. This translates into CASSLVGSGGIFEQYF.

This clone has a handful of counts. The chain links TRBV6-5 to TRBJ1-2, with 7 bases identical to TRBD1. The CDR3 runs to 14 residues. J was trimmed by 7 bases and V by 6 bases; bases with no gene match: 11. Germline V gene sequence: CDR1 MNHEY, CDR2 SVGAGI. The chain's CDR3 is CASRRKPGGGGYTF. The CDR3 DNA reads as TGTGCCAGCAGAAGGAAGCCAGGGGGAGGTGGCTACACCTTC.

As for this clone: This sample also contains other DNA sequences that code for the same CDR3. The DNA of the CDR3 is TGCAGCGTTGGCGAAGGGGGTAATCAGCCCCAGCATTTT. This gives the protein CSVGEGGNQPQHF. The V call is TRBV29-1, the J call TRBJ1-5, with D perhaps TRBD1 (6 bases). There are 13 residues in the CDR3. The V end lost 4 bases, the J end lost 4 bases, and 11 bases lay between the germline ends. CDR1 is SQVTM and CDR2 is ANQGSEA in the germline V gene.